This T cell receptor beta chain appears in the sequencing data of a study of blood T cell repertoires in COVID-19 (dated by TCRdb to the early 2020s). A note on the overall study: Samples covering the acute and convalescent phases of COVID-19 were provided by collaborators in the United States, Italy and Spain. The material from the prospective study consisted of cDNA or gDNA derived from T cells, B-cell-depleted T cells, or PBMCs. Deeply sampled blood TCRbeta repertoires from subjects exposed to, actively infected with, or recovered from COVID-19 were included in the dataset. The repertoires were released in a freely available public database meant as a resource for research on the immune response to SARS-CoV-2. The samples were drawn from two sources: the first 160 participants of the ongoing ImmuneRACE study, and fewer than 1,500 subjects contributed by 6 global collaborators. The sample metadata nearly always contained a de-identified subject ID, COVID-19 status, age in years and sex. HLA class I and class II types, where available, came from metadata supplied by the sample provider rather than from assay-based typing.

Whole blood was collected in K2EDTA tubes by collaborating institutions according to the institutions' own protocols. Collaborator samples were shipped for TCRbeta analysis as frozen whole blood, isolated PBMCs, or DNA extracted from either sample type. The research as a whole found: How much clinical and demographic metadata was included differed by source and by participant, and the metadata was provided uncurated.

Comment on this clone: Its antigen target is currently unknown. Base qualities were left out, and no much larger clone turns up one base away.

Including the terminal cysteine and phenylalanine, the CDR3 comprises 17 residues. The CDR3 DNA has 51 bases and is translated from base 1. The germline V gene (reference sequence) sets CDR1 to MNHNY and CDR2 to SVGAGI. At the junction V is shortened by 6 bases and J by 3 bases, with 20 bases in between. The immunoSEQ Assay, a bias-controlled multiplex PCR, was used to amplify TCRbeta CDR3 regions from genomic DNA. The study's own analysis went as follows. The number of nucleated cells in each sample was estimated by amplification of reference gene primers within the assay. Sequence reads were collapsed and filtered to measure the absolute abundance of every unique TCRbeta CDR3 rearrangement. For each sample, productive Simpson clonality was calculated as the square root of Simpson's diversity index over productive rearrangements. TCRdb re-hosts the immuneACCESS table, in-frame sequences only. Its copies lack some clones; in the studies checked, an unresolved V gene accounts for under half of them, and the cause for the rest is not known. That table is the source of V, J and clone size, and D and trimming were worked out from the DNA. The sample data list approximately 230,000 clones, and almost 90% of these were observed just once. Over 1.1% of the sample is held by the ten biggest clonotypes.

Recombination connected TRBV6-6 to TRBJ1-4, and possibly TRBD1, on 5 matching bases. The TCR sequence derives from an elderly man with acute or convalescent COVID-19. What was sequenced was peripheral blood. For the CDR3, the sequence is CASSRGRAGYANEKLFF. The DNA sequence is given as TGTGCCAGCAGCCGAGGGAGGGCAGGGTATGCTAATGAAAAACTGTTTTTT.